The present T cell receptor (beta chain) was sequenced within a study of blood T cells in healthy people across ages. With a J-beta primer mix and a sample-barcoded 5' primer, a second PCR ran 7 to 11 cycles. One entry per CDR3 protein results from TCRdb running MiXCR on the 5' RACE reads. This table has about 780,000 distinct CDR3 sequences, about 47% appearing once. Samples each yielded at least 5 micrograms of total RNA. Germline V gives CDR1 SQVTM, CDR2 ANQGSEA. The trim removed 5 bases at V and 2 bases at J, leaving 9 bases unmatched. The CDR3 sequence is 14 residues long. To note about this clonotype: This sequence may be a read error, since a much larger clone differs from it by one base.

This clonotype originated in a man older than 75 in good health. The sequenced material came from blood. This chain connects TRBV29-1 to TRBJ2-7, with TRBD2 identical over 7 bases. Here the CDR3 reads CSVTASGTTYEQYF. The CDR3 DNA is TGCAGCGTTACAGCTAGCGGAACAACCTACGAGCAGTACTTC.